One and the same sample provided the 5 T cell receptor beta chains below, sequenced in a study of T-cell memory formation after mild COVID-19. A single record per CDR3 protein comes from TCRdb applying MiXCR to the 5' RACE reads. This table has 250,000 to 300,000 distinct CDR3 sequences, under 20% appearing once. The sequenced material came from PBMCs or a T cell subset sorted from them (not recorded which). The receptors originated from a man aged 18 to 29 who had mild COVID-19 (a few samples of this study predate the infection). Cell type and time point are not known.

The chain carries TRBV4-3 and TRBJ2-7; perhaps TRBD1 as D (5 bases). The CDR3 has 16 residues. V dropped 0 bases and J dropped 6 bases, with 18 bases sitting between them. Germline lookup yields CDR1 LGHNA and CDR2 YSLEER. The CDR3 DNA follows: TGCGCCAGCAGCCAAGAGATTATGCAGGGTAGTGGCGAGCAGTACTTC. Amino acid sequence: CASSQEIMQGSGEQYF.

The table lists this clonotype with a few counts. This chain links TRBV20-1 with TRBJ2-3, with 11 positions matching TRBD2. Germline CDR1 and CDR2: DFQATT and SNEGSKA (reference sequence). The CDR3 consists of 16 residues. J was trimmed by 2 bases and V by 5 bases; bases with no gene match: 9. The CDR3: CSAEDGTSGPTDTQYF. The CDR3 nucleotides read TGCAGTGCTGAGGACGGGACTAGCGGCCCCACAGATACGCAGTATTTT.

In its sample, this clonotype was seen a few times. CDR3 protein: CASSVEQGATEAFF. As DNA, the CDR3 is TGTGCCAGCAGCGTAGAACAGGGGGCTACAGAAGCTTTCTTT. The chain recombines TRBV9 with TRBJ1-1, with TRBD1 identical over 9 bases. V lost 0 bases, J lost 8 bases, and 5 bases stayed unmatched. This CDR3 has 14 residues. Germline CDR1 SGDLS, CDR2 YYNGEE.

The gene calls are TRBV21-1 and TRBJ1-5; TRBD1, the table's D call, lacks a check against the DNA. TRBV21-1 constitutes a pseudogene. The CDR3 loop spans 16 amino acids. CDR3 DNA: TGTGCCAGCAGCAAAGATGACAGCGAGGGTTCACAGCCCCAGCATTTT. Translated, it gives CASSKDDSEGSQPQHF.

This clonotype was picked up a small number of times. The chain joins TRBV12-5 to TRBJ1-1; a weak D match, TRBD1 (6 bases). The CDR3 is 12 residues long. Germline V lookup: CDR1 LGHNT, CDR2 FRNRAP. Trimming stripped 6 bases from V and 6 bases from J, with 11 bases between. The CDR3 region has the DNA TGTGCTAGTGGCCTCAGGGGCTCTGAAGCTTTCTTT. Translation gives CASGLRGSEAFF.